Below are 10 T cell receptor beta chains sequenced from a single sample in a study of OX40 agonist ivuxolimab in advanced cancers. The method behind the library was the immunoSEQ multiplex PCR assay. The table was pulled from immuneACCESS by TCRdb, which kept in-frame rearrangements only. Such tables lose some clones; where checked, under half of the loss comes from unresolved V genes, and the rest has no known cause. The sample table shows almost 3,000 clones, and 60% to 85% are seen once. The ten top clones hold 20% of the sample. The sample was CD4+ or CD8+ T cells sorted from blood, taken in a trial of the OX40 agonist ivuxolimab. These TCRs come from an adult with an advanced solid tumor such as melanoma, head and neck, liver or kidney cancer.

This rearrangement joins TRBV6-5 to TRBJ2-2, with D possibly matching TRBD2 (5 bases). The V end lost 2 bases, the J end lost 7 bases, and 8 bases lay between the germline ends. The germline V gene encodes CDR1 MNHEY and CDR2 SVGAGI. The CDR3 covers 13 residues. DNA of the CDR3: TGTGCCAGCAGTTACGCCCGGGACGGGGAGCTGTTTTTT. This sequence encodes CASSYARDGELFF.

V is TRBV10-3 and J is TRBJ1-2, with 9 bases matching TRBD1. CDR1 and CDR2 (germline): ENHRY, SYGVKD. V was clipped by 4 bases and J by 0 bases; unmatched bases: 0. The CDR3 contains 14 residues. The CDR3 DNA is TGTGCCATCAGTGGACAGGGGGCTAACTATGGCTACACCTTC. Translating gives CAISGQGANYGYTF.

The chain joins TRBV5-1 to TRBJ2-7; 10 bases match TRBD2. Looked up from germline, CDR1 is SGHRS and CDR2 is YFSETQ. J gave up 5 bases and V 0 bases, and 5 bases lay outside the gene matches. The CDR3 has 15 amino acids. The CDR3 spells CASSLAASGSHEQYF. CDR3 DNA: TGCGCCAGCAGCTTGGCGGCTAGCGGGAGCCACGAGCAGTACTTC.

DNA for the CDR3: TGTGCCAGCAGCGGGGGACGGGGGTACCAAGAGACCCAGTACTTC. The encoded protein is CASSGGRGYQETQYF. V and J are TRBV7-4 and TRBJ2-5; maybe TRBD2 (6 bases). The CDR3 spans 15 residues. Germline V gene data show CDR1 as SGHVT and CDR2 as SQSDAQ. Trimming took off 5 bases at V and 0 bases at J, with 13 bases between the two ends.

The chain is built from TRBV28 and TRBJ2-2; D may be TRBD1 (6 bases). Germline V lookup: CDR1 MDHEN, CDR2 SYDVKM. This CDR3 has 17 residues. V lost 0 bases to trimming and J lost 6 bases, with 17 bases between them. CDR3 sequence reads: CASSLWGALGKSGELFF. The DNA of the CDR3 is TGTGCCAGCAGTTTATGGGGGGCGCTGGGGAAATCCGGGGAGCTGTTTTTT.

The gene calls are TRBV6-1 and TRBJ2-7; D is unclear. The V end lost 3 bases, the J end lost 0 bases, and 15 bases lay between the germline ends. The CDR3 totals 16 residues. Germline CDR1 reads MNHNS; CDR2 reads SASEGT. Here the CDR3 reads CASSDEAMSPSYEQYF. The DNA for the CDR3 is TGTGCCAGCAGTGACGAGGCGATGTCCCCCTCCTACGAGCAGTACTTC.

This clone showed up just a few times. J is TRBJ1-2 and V is TRBV27; the match to TRBD1 covers 9 bases. V dropped 6 bases and J dropped 8; count of bases not matched to a gene: 7. Germline V CDR1 and CDR2: MNHEY, SMNVEV (reference sequence). This CDR3 is built from 13 residues. The CDR3 sequence: CASRMGQGNGYTF. The CDR3, as DNA: TGTGCCAGCAGGATGGGACAGGGTAACGGCTACACCTTC.

The chain couples TRBV14 to TRBJ2-3; tentative D call: TRBD2 (6 bases). The CDR3 extends over 13 amino acids. Germline assignment: CDR1 SGHDN and CDR2 FVKESK. V was clipped by 0 bases and J by 6 bases, with 7 bases between them. CDR3 in amino acids: CASSQDLADTQYF. CDR3 coding DNA: TGTGCCAGCAGCCAAGATCTAGCGGATACGCAGTATTTT.

This clone has a handful of counts. V usage is TRBV30 and J usage is TRBJ1-1, with D maybe TRBD1 (5 bases). CDR1 is GTSNPN and CDR2 is SVGIG in the germline V gene (reference sequence). The CDR3 consists of 13 residues. V was trimmed by 3 bases and J by 1 base, leaving 9 bases between them. The CDR3 nucleotides read TGTGCCTGGAGCGTTGACAGGAACACTGAAGCTTTCTTT. Encoded protein: CAWSVDRNTEAFF.

The chain is built from TRBV5-4 and TRBJ2-1; D remains ambiguous. Deletions cut 0 bases from V and 3 bases from J, with 4 bases between. The CDR3 totals 13 residues. CDR1 SGHNT and CDR2 YYREEE come from the germline V gene (reference sequence). The CDR3 DNA follows: TGTGCCAGCAGCTTGGTGGACTACAATGAGCAGTTCTTC. Encoded protein: CASSLVDYNEQFF.